This T cell receptor (beta chain) is drawn from a study of blood T cells in healthy people across ages. About this clonotype: Antigen: not known.

The CDR3 covers 13 residues. The V and J ends lost 8 bases and 4 bases respectively, with 14 bases between them. Per germline, CDR1 MNHEY and CDR2 SVGEGT. Study-level findings and limits: Both naive CD4+ cell counts and diversity were greater in long-lived donors than in aged donors.

With a J-beta primer mix and a sample-barcoded 5' primer, a second PCR ran 7 to 11 cycles. Each sample yielded at least 2.5 million CDR3-containing paired-end reads. TCRdb reprocessed the 5' RACE reads via MiXCR and lists one record per CDR3 protein. Of approximately 290,000 distinct CDR3 sequences listed, roughly a quarter were seen once; the top ten hold roughly 30%. This chain connects TRBV6-2 or TRBV6-3 to TRBJ2-5; D may correspond to TRBD1 or TRBD2 (5 bases each). This TCR derives from a woman between 65 and 79 years old in good health. Sequencing input: blood. In nucleotides, the CDR3 is TGTGCCAGCTCCTTCACTGGGACAGAGACCCAGTACTTC. Its translation is CASSFTGTETQYF.